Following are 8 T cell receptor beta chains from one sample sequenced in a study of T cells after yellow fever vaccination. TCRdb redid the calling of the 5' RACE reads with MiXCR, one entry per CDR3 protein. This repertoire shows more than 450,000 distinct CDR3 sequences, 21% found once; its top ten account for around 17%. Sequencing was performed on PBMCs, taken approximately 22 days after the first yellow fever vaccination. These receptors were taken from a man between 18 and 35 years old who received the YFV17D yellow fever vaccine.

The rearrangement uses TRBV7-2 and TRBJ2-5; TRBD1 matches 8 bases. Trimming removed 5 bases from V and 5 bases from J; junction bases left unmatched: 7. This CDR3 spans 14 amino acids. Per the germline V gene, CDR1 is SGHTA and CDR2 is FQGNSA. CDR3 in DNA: TGTGCCAGCAGCGGACAGGGTGGGATTGAGACCCAGTACTTC. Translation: CASSGQGGIETQYF.

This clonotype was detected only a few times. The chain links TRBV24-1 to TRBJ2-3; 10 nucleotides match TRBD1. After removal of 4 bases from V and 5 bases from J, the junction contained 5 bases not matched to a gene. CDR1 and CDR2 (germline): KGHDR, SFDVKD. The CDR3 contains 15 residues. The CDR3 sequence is CATSDRTGGVDTQYF. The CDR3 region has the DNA TGTGCCACCAGTGACCGGACAGGGGGAGTAGATACGCAGTATTTT.

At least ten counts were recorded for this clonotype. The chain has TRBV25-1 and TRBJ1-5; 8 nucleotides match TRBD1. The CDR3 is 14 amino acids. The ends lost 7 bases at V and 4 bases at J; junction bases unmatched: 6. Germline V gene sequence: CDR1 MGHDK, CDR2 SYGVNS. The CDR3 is CASTGTGVNQPQHF. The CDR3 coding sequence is TGTGCCAGCACAGGGACAGGCGTTAATCAGCCCCAGCATTTT.

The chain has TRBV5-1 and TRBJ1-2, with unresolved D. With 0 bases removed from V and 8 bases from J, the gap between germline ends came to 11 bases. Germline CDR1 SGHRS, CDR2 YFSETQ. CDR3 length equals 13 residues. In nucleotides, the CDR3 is TGCGCCAGCAGCTTGGAGCCGCCAAGCGGCTACACCTTC. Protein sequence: CASSLEPPSGYTF.

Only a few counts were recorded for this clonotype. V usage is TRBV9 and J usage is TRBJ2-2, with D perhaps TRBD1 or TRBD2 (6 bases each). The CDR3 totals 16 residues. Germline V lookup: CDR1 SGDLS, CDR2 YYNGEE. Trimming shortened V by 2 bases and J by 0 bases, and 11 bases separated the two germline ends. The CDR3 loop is CASSVDGGANTGELFF. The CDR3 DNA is TGTGCCAGCAGCGTTGACGGGGGCGCGAACACCGGGGAGCTGTTTTTT.

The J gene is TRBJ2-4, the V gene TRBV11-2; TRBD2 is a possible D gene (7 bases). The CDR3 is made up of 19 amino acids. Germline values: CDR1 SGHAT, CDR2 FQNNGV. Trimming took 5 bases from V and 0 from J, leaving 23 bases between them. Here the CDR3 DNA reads TGTGCCAGCAGCCCAAAGGGACCAAGGCGGGGGCTAGCCAAAAACATTCAGTACTTC. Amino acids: CASSPKGPRRGLAKNIQYF.

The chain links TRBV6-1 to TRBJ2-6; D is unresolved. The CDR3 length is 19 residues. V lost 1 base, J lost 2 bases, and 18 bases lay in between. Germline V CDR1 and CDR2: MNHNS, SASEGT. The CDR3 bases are TGTGCCAGCAGTGAAGTTCCGGCAGAAGCACATGCTGGGGCCAACGTCCTGACTTTC. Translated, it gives CASSEVPAEAHAGANVLTF.

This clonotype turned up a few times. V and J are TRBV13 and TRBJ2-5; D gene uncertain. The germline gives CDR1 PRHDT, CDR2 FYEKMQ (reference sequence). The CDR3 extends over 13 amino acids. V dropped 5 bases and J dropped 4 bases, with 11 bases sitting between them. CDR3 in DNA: TGTGCCAGCAGCCGAACAGTGGGAGAGACCCAGTACTTC. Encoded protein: CASSRTVGETQYF.